The 10 T cell receptor beta chains in this list originate from one sample, sequenced in a study of T cell responses to AZD1222 COVID-19 vaccine. The protocol was immunoSEQ multiplex PCR, while the TCRdb copy is restricted to in-frame clones and leaves out a portion. The sample lists some 150,000 clones, 75% to 95% seen once, with 2.8% in the top ten. The sample in question was peripheral blood, obtained on day 0 of MenACWY control vaccination. Receptors originate from an adult in good health.

The CDR3: CASSPYGPRGVGEKLFF. In DNA form, the CDR3 reads TGTGCCAGCAGTCCATATGGCCCCAGGGGAGTAGGTGAAAAACTGTTTTTT. This chain joins TRBV27 and TRBJ1-4, with a tentative D call TRBD1 (6 bases). Germline V gene lookup returns CDR1 MNHEY and CDR2 SMNVEV (reference sequence). Trimming took off 5 bases at V and 7 bases at J, with 23 bases between the two ends. This CDR3 comprises 17 residues. Full variable domain (missing parts from reference TRBV27 and TRBJ1-4): EAQVTQNPRYLITVTGKKLTVTCSQNMNHEYMSWYRQDPGLGLRQIYYSMNVEVTDKGDVPEGYKVSRKEKRNFPLILESPSPNQTSLYFCASSPYGPRGVGEKLFFGSGTQLSVL.

This clone was observed a few times. CDR3 sequence (DNA): TGTGCCAGCAGCCCACCCTCCTCTAGATACAATGAGCAGTTCTTC. Translating it yields CASSPPSSRYNEQFF. The V call is TRBV5-4, the J call TRBJ2-1; D not certain. CDR3 length equals 15 residues. Germline lookup yields CDR1 SGHNT and CDR2 YYREEE (reference sequence). Trimming stripped 4 bases from V and 4 bases from J, with 15 bases between.

DNA of the CDR3: TGTGCCATCAGTGACGGAAATAGCAATCAGCCCCAGCATTTT. It codes for CAISDGNSNQPQHF. The chain uses TRBV10-3 and TRBJ1-5; D gene unclear. V was pared by 3 bases and J by 0 bases, with 6 bases between. The CDR3 has 14 residues. Germline assignment: CDR1 ENHRY and CDR2 SYGVKD.

This sequence joins TRBV2 and TRBJ1-5, with TRBD1 matching 10 bases. V lost 5 bases and J lost 6; bases outside the gene matches: 10. CDR3 length equals 16 residues. Looked up from germline, CDR1 is SNHLY and CDR2 is FYNNEI. Here the CDR3 reads CASSSRTGGGSQPQHF. The CDR3 bases are TGTGCCAGCAGTTCAAGGACAGGGGGAGGTAGTCAGCCCCAGCATTTT.

This clone was seen just once. The V and J genes are TRBV11-1 and TRBJ2-5; the D call may be TRBD1 or TRBD2 (5 bases each). The CDR3 extends over 13 amino acids. CDR1 SGHAT and CDR2 FQDESV come from the germline V gene (reference sequence). The ends were cut back, 1 base at V and 4 bases at J, with 7 bases in the middle. The CDR3 sequence is CASSLGGGETQYF. In nucleotides, the CDR3 is TGTGCCAGCAGCTTAGGTGGGGGAGAGACCCAGTACTTC.

The rearrangement joins TRBV24-1 to TRBJ2-7, with D possibly TRBD1 on 6 matching bases. The CDR3 covers 17 residues. V lost 4 bases and J 5 bases, leaving 23 bases between the germline ends. Germline CDR1 reads KGHDR; CDR2 reads SFDVKD. CDR3 nucleotides: TGTGCCACCAGTGACCCTAAAATACCGGGACATACCCACGAGCAGTACTTC. Translating it yields CATSDPKIPGHTHEQYF.

The chain combines TRBV7-2 with TRBJ1-2, with a weak D call TRBD1 (5 bases). Germline lookup yields CDR1 SGHTA and CDR2 FQGNSA. V was trimmed by 7 bases and J by 0 bases, leaving 24 bases between them. This CDR3 region has 18 residues. CDR3 bases: TGTGCCAGCAAGAAGGGAGGGGCCTTTACTTATACTAACTATGGCTACACCTTC. Its translation: CASKKGGAFTYTNYGYTF.

The V and J genes are TRBV2 and TRBJ1-2; D uncertain. The CDR3 runs 13 residues. V lost 2 bases to trimming and J lost 4 bases, with 8 bases between them. Germline CDR1 reads SNHLY; CDR2 reads FYNNEI. CDR3 amino acids: CASSEQKSYGYTF. CDR3 DNA: TGTGCCAGCAGTGAACAGAAGTCCTATGGCTACACCTTC.

This chain connects TRBV9 to TRBJ2-2; D ambiguous. Trimming left V 4 bases short and J 0 bases short, with 10 bases between. The germline CDR1 and CDR2 sequences are SGDLS and YYNGEE. The CDR3 runs 15 residues. This CDR3 is CASSLGYTNTGELFF. CDR3 coding DNA: TGTGCCAGCAGCCTCGGTTATACGAACACCGGGGAGCTGTTTTTT.

The chain recombines TRBV19 with TRBJ2-2; 8 nucleotides agree with TRBD2. Germline CDR1 and CDR2: LNHDA and SQIVND (reference sequence). This CDR3 region has 15 residues. V lost 6 bases, J lost 5 bases, and 8 bases stayed unmatched. The CDR3 loop reads CASSQLAEVTGELFF. The CDR3 DNA sequence: TGTGCCAGTAGCCAACTAGCGGAAGTTACCGGGGAGCTGTTTTTT.